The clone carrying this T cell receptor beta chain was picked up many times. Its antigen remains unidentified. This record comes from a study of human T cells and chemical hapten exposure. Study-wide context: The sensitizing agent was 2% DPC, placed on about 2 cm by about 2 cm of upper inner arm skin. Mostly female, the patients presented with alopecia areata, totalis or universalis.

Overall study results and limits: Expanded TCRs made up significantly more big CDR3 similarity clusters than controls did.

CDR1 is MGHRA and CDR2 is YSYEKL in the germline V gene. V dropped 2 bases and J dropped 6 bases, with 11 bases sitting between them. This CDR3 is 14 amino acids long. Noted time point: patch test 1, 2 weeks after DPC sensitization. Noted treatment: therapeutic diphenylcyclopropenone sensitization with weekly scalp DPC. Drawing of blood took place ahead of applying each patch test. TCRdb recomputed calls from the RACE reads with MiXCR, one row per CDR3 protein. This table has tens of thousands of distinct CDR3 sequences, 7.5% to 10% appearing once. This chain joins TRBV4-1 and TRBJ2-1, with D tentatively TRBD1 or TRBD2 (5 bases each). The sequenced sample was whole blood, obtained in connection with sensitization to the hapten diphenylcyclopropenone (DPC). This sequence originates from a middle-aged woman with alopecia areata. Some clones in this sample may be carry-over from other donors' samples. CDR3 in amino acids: CASSQRGPRNEQFF. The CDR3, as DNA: TGCGCCAGCAGCCAACGGGGACCCCGCAATGAGCAGTTCTTC.